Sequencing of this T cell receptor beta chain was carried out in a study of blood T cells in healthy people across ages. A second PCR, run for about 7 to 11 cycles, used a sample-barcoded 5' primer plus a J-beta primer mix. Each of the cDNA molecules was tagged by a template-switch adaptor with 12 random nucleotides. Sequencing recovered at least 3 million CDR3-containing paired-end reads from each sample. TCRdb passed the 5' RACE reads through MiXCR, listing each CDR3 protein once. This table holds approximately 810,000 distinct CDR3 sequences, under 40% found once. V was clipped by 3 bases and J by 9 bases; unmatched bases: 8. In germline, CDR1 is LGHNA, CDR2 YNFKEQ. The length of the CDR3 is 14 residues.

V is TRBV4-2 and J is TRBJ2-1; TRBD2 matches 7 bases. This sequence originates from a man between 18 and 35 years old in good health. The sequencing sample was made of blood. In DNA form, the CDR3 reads TGTGCCAGCAGCCAGGACGGACTAGTGGGTGAGCAGTTCTTC. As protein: CASSQDGLVGEQFF.